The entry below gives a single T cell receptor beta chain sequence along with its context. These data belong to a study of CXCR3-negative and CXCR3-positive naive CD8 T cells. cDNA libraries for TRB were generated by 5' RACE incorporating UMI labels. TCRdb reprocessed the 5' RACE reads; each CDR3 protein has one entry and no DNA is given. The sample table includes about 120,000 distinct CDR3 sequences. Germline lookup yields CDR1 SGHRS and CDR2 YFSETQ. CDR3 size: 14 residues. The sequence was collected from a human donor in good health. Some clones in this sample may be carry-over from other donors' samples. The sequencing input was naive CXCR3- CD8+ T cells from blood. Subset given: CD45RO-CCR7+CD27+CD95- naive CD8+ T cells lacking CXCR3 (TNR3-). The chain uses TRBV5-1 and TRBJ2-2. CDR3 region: CASSLAASTGELFF.